What follows are 26 T cell receptor beta chains derived from one specimen sequenced in a study of Ad26.COV2.S vaccination and SARS-CoV-2 variants (dated by TCRdb to the early 2020s). This specimen's time point label, per the study, means: individuals recovered from natural SARS-CoV-2 infection. Receptor libraries were prepared by the immunoSEQ multiplex PCR assay. TCRdb retrieved this table from immuneACCESS and kept in-frame rearrangements only. Not all clones are present; in checked studies, unresolved V genes account for under half, and no reason is known for the remainder. The sample table lists approximately 90,000 clones, approximately 82% of them with a count of one. The top ten hold 16% of the sample. The input for sequencing was peripheral blood, taken after recovery from COVID-19. The receptors were gathered from a human donor who had recovered from COVID-19.

The rearrangement links TRBV18 to TRBJ2-3; D gene unclear. Trimming removed 1 base at V and 3 bases at J, with 5 bases between. CDR1 KGHSH and CDR2 LQKENI come from the germline V gene. The CDR3 is made up of 13 amino acids. The CDR3 here is CASSPLLTDTQYF. The DNA for the CDR3 is TGTGCCAGCTCACCACTCCTGACAGATACGCAGTATTTT.

The chain recombines TRBV28 with TRBJ2-3, with TRBD1 matching over 8 bases. Unmatched junction bases numbered 4, after V lost 6 bases and J lost 2 bases. The CDR3 is 14 amino acids. Germline CDR1 MDHEN, CDR2 SYDVKM. The CDR3 region has the DNA TGTGCCAGCAGAAAGGACAGGGCCACAGATACGCAGTATTTT. This gives the protein CASRKDRATDTQYF.

The rearrangement uses TRBV7-9 and TRBJ2-1; possibly TRBD1 or TRBD2 for D (6 bases each). Deletions cut 1 base from V and 2 bases from J, with 12 bases between. Germline CDR1 reads SEHNR; CDR2 reads FQNEAQ (reference sequence). The CDR3 covers 16 residues. The CDR3 loop reads CASSLVPGATYNEQFF. CDR3 DNA: TGTGCCAGCAGCTTAGTCCCGGGGGCGACCTACAATGAGCAGTTCTTC. Complete variable domain (other parts from reference TRBV7-9 and TRBJ2-1): DTGVSQNPRHKITKRGQNVTFRCDPISEHNRLYWYRQTLGQGPEFLTYFQNEAQLEKSRLLSDRFSAERPKGSFSTLEIQRTEQGDSAMYLCASSLVPGATYNEQFFGPGTRLTVL.

The CDR3: CASSRETTDTQYF. The CDR3 region has the DNA TGTGCCAGCAGCAGAGAGACCACAGATACGCAGTATTTT. This sequence joins TRBV5-6 and TRBJ2-3; D unclear. From germline, CDR1 is SGHDT and CDR2 YYEEEE. The CDR3 runs 13 residues. V was cut by 4 bases and J by 2 bases, with 8 bases left in between.

V is TRBV27 and J is TRBJ2-7, with 8 positions matching TRBD1. Germline lookup yields CDR1 MNHEY and CDR2 SMNVEV (reference sequence). The CDR3 is made up of 14 amino acids. The V segment lost 6 bases and the J segment 8 bases; nucleotides outside the gene matches: 12. CDR3 sequence reads: CASRGMGTGGQQYF. The CDR3 DNA follows: TGTGCCAGCAGAGGGATGGGGACAGGAGGTCAGCAGTACTTC.

The rearrangement joins TRBV5-1 to TRBJ2-5; no firm D call. From germline, CDR1 is SGHRS and CDR2 YFSETQ. This CDR3 comprises 14 residues. V was clipped by 2 bases and J by 1 base, with 9 bases between them. The CDR3 nucleotides are TGCGCCAGCAGCTTCGGTGGCAGCCAAGAGACCCAGTACTTC. The encoded protein is CASSFGGSQETQYF.

This chain connects TRBV5-6 to TRBJ1-2; unclear D gene. V shed 0 bases and J shed 7 bases, with 4 bases lying between them. The CDR3 runs to 11 residues. Germline loops: CDR1 SGHDT, CDR2 YYEEEE. The CDR3 coding sequence is TGTGCCAGCAGCTTGGGGGCTGGCTACACCTTC. Protein sequence: CASSLGAGYTF.

The CDR3 here is CASSKDTSNYGYTF. CDR3 DNA: TGTGCCAGTAGTAAAGACACCTCCAACTATGGCTACACCTTC. The gene calls are TRBV19 and TRBJ1-2, with D unresolved. V shed 4 bases and J shed 2 bases, with 11 bases lying between them. Germline CDR1 LNHDA, CDR2 SQIVND (reference sequence). The CDR3 has 14 amino acids.

This clone was seen more than once but under ten times. Here the CDR3 DNA reads TGTGCCAGCAGTTCCTCGCCCCAGGCAGGAGAAAAACTGTTTTTT. It encodes CASSSSPQAGEKLFF. The chain has TRBV6-5 and TRBJ1-4, with D hard to call. The CDR3 runs 15 residues. Germline V gives CDR1 MNHEY, CDR2 SVGAGI. V shed 4 bases and J shed 8 bases, with 17 bases lying between them.

V is TRBV5-4 and J is TRBJ2-7; tentative D call: TRBD2 (6 bases). Deletions cut 0 bases from V and 3 bases from J, with 10 bases between. The CDR3 extends over 14 amino acids. The germline V gene encodes CDR1 SGHNT and CDR2 YYREEE (reference sequence). The CDR3 loop is CASSLVASDYEQYF. The CDR3 DNA reads TGTGCCAGCAGCTTGGTAGCTAGCGACTACGAGCAGTACTTC.

CDR3 nucleotide sequence: TGTGCCAGCAGCGTGGGCGGAACCTACAATGAGCAGTTCTTC. It yields the protein CASSVGGTYNEQFF. J is TRBJ2-1 and V is TRBV9; D remains ambiguous. Germline lookup yields CDR1 SGDLS and CDR2 YYNGEE. The V and J ends lost 2 bases and 2 bases respectively, with 8 bases between them. The CDR3 runs to 14 residues.

V usage is TRBV14 and J usage is TRBJ2-5, with 9 bases matching TRBD2. The CDR3 is made up of 16 amino acids. Trimming cost V 1 base and J 1 base; bases outside gene matches: 4. Germline CDR1 is SGHDN and CDR2 is FVKESK. CDR3 region: CASSQVAGVPQETQYF. CDR3 nucleotides: TGTGCCAGCAGCCAAGTAGCGGGAGTTCCCCAAGAGACCCAGTACTTC.

The chain uses TRBV19 and TRBJ2-7, with TRBD2 matching 10 bases. Germline CDR1 LNHDA, CDR2 SQIVND (reference sequence). This CDR3 region has 15 residues. J lost 1 base, V lost 7 bases, and 7 bases had no gene match. The CDR3 DNA reads as TGTGCCAGTAACTCACTAGCGGGACCTTCCTACGAGCAGTACTTC. Translated, it gives CASNSLAGPSYEQYF.

The V and J genes are TRBV3-1 (or the pseudogene TRBV3-2) and TRBJ2-1; 7 bases map to TRBD2. Per germline, CDR1 LGHDT and CDR2 YNNKEL (reference sequence). The CDR3 is 18 residues long. Trimming took 0 bases from V and 6 from J; bases not matched to a gene: 14. CDR3 protein: CASSQDPGLAAIFNEQFF. CDR3 DNA: TGTGCCAGCAGCCAAGACCCCGGGCTAGCGGCCATCTTCAATGAGCAGTTCTTC.

J is TRBJ2-7 and V is TRBV18, with 8 nucleotides matching TRBD1. CDR3 length equals 13 residues. Germline V gene lookup returns CDR1 KGHSH and CDR2 LQKENI. The J segment lost 6 bases and the V segment lost 5 bases, leaving 6 bases of the junction unmatched. The CDR3 here is CASSEDRGGEQYF. In nucleotides, the CDR3 is TGTGCCAGCTCAGAAGACAGGGGTGGCGAGCAGTACTTC.

The V and J genes are TRBV7-2 and TRBJ2-1, with a possible D match to TRBD1 (5 bases). Trimming removed 4 bases at V and 0 bases at J, with 13 bases between. Germline loops: CDR1 SGHTA, CDR2 FQGNSA. The CDR3 sequence is 16 residues long. The CDR3 DNA reads TGTGCCAGCAGCTCCGTCCAGGGCAGCTCCTACAATGAGCAGTTCTTC. Protein: CASSSVQGSSYNEQFF.

The chain couples TRBV7-6 to TRBJ2-1, with 10 bases that match TRBD1. V shed 4 bases and J 2 bases; nucleotides not matched to a gene: 5. Looked up from germline, CDR1 is SGHVS and CDR2 is FNYEAQ. The CDR3 covers 16 residues. CDR3 bases: TGTGCCAGCAGCTCATTGACAGGGGGCCCCTACAATGAGCAGTTCTTC. Protein sequence: CASSSLTGGPYNEQFF. Together with reference TRBV7-6 and TRBJ2-1, the CDR3 gives the full variable domain: GAGVSQSPRYKVTKRGQDVALRCDPISGHVSLYWYRQALGQGPEFLTYFNYEAQQDKSGLPNDRFSAERPEGSISTLTIQRTEQRDSAMYRCASSSLTGGPYNEQFFGPGTRLTVL.

CDR3 in amino acids: CASRAGSYGYTF. The CDR3 bases are TGTGCCAGCAGGGCCGGGTCCTATGGCTACACCTTC. The chain links TRBV28 to TRBJ1-2; the D is unclear. CDR3 length: 12 amino acids. The V end lost 6 bases, the J end lost 4 bases, and 9 bases lay between the germline ends. Germline assignment: CDR1 MDHEN and CDR2 SYDVKM.

The CDR3, as DNA: TGTGCCAGCAGCCCACAGGTTGGGGGGAGAAATTCACCCCTCCACTTT. Protein: CASSPQVGGRNSPLHF. V usage is TRBV7-2 and J usage is TRBJ1-6; D is perhaps TRBD1 (5 bases). V lost 5 bases and J 7 bases, leaving 18 bases between the germline ends. The CDR3 has 16 amino acids. Looked up from germline, CDR1 is SGHTA and CDR2 is FQGNSA.

V usage is TRBV11-2 and J usage is TRBJ1-3; D is undetermined. This CDR3 is 14 amino acids long. Per germline, CDR1 SGHAT and CDR2 FQNNGV. V lost 2 bases to trimming and J lost 0 bases, with 5 bases between them. The CDR3 sequence is CASSLLSSGNTIYF. The CDR3 bases are TGTGCCAGCAGCTTATTAAGCTCTGGAAACACCATATATTTT. The variable domain in full, with the rest retrieved from reference TRBV11-2 and TRBJ1-3, is EAGVAQSPRYKIIEKRQSVAFWCNPISGHATLYWYQQILGQGPKLLIQFQNNGVVDDSQLPKDRFSAERLKGVDSTLKIQPAKLEDSAVYLCASSLLSSGNTIYFGEGSWLTVV.

The genes are TRBV9 and TRBJ1-1; 7 nucleotides match TRBD1. The germline CDR1 and CDR2 sequences are SGDLS and YYNGEE. The CDR3 totals 14 residues. J gave up 4 bases and V 0 bases, and 3 bases lay outside the gene matches. The CDR3 sequence is CASSVGGGTTEAFF. The CDR3 region has the DNA TGTGCCAGCAGCGTAGGAGGGGGCACCACTGAAGCTTTCTTT.

This clone was observed a single time. The V call is TRBV7-8, the J call TRBJ1-4; D gene uncertain. V shed 5 bases and J shed 5 bases, with 15 bases lying between them. CDR1 and CDR2 (germline): SGHVS, FQNEAQ. The CDR3 contains 15 residues. Here the CDR3 reads CASSARPGGNEKLFF. In DNA, the CDR3 is TGTGCCAGCAGCGCTCGCCCAGGTGGGAATGAAAAACTGTTTTTT.

V gene TRBV18 combines with J gene TRBJ2-7; D unresolved. Per germline, CDR1 KGHSH and CDR2 LQKENI. Trimming left V 3 bases short and J 6 bases short, with 9 bases between. This CDR3 comprises 12 residues. The CDR3 region is CASSPGRLEQYF. The DNA of the CDR3 is TGTGCCAGCTCACCCGGAAGACTCGAGCAGTACTTC.

The J gene is TRBJ2-2, the V gene TRBV15; D remains unclear. CDR1 is LNHNV and CDR2 is YYDKDF in the germline V gene (reference sequence). Trimming removed 3 bases at V and 12 bases at J, with 11 bases between. The CDR3 has 12 amino acids. The DNA of the CDR3 is TGTGCCACCAGCAGGGTGCAGGAAAAGCTGTTTTTT. This gives the protein CATSRVQEKLFF.

The CDR3 loop is CASSFYDGRVFF. For the CDR3, the DNA is TGTGCCAGCAGTTTTTATGACGGGAGGGTGTTCTTC. This chain connects TRBV28 to TRBJ2-1; 8 bases agree with TRBD2. CDR1 and CDR2 (germline): MDHEN, SYDVKM. V lost 3 bases and J lost 15; bases outside the gene matches: 7. This CDR3 is 12 amino acids long.

This clone has a handful of counts. V and J are TRBV7-2 and TRBJ2-7, with 12 bases fitting TRBD2. This CDR3 region has 14 residues. CDR1 SGHTA and CDR2 FQGNSA come from the germline V gene. V trimming: 11 bases; J trimming: 5 bases; junction bases outside the gene matches: 10. The CDR3: CAGSSSGRAHEQYF. CDR3 DNA: TGTGCCGGGTCCTCTAGCGGGAGGGCCCACGAGCAGTACTTC.